This T cell receptor beta chain came from a study of control samples from healthy donors and cancer patients. Sequencing was performed with immunoSEQ multiplex PCR; in TCRdb, only in-frame clones are kept and a portion is missing. The table includes 120,000 to 150,000 clones, 94% detected once. Germline V gives CDR1 MNHEY, CDR2 SVGAGI. The CDR3 totals 12 residues. Trimming took off 6 bases at V and 8 bases at J, with 13 bases between the two ends. Source material: blood. The chain is built from TRBV6-5 and TRBJ1-1; a weak D match, TRBD1 (6 bases). The sequence derives from a man aged 35 to 55 in good health. The CDR3 nucleotides read TGTGCCAGCAGACGGGACATCGGAGAAGCTTTCTTT. Translating gives CASRRDIGEAFF.